The present T cell receptor beta chain was sequenced within a study of human T cells and chemical hapten exposure. As for time point: patch test 2, 6 weeks after DPC sensitization. Treatment defined: therapeutic diphenylcyclopropenone sensitization with weekly scalp DPC. The library attached unique molecular identifiers to individual cDNA molecules. Original handling: TCRs per sample had a median of around 100,000 and ranged from roughly 20,000 to 690,600. MiXCR, run by TCRdb on the RACE reads, gives a single entry per CDR3 protein. These V and J calls rely on TCRdb rather than the paper's analysis. The table records some 90,000 distinct CDR3 sequences, over 9.5% of them present only once. This material consisted of whole blood, taken in connection with sensitization to the hapten diphenylcyclopropenone (DPC). This TCR came from a woman between 40 and 50 years old with alopecia areata. Some clones in this sample may be carry-over from other donors' samples.

CDR3 bases: TGCGCCAGCAGCTTGACCGGGAGTGGCACTGGGGAGCTGTTTTTT. Translated: CASSLTGSGTGELFF. V is TRBV5-1 and J is TRBJ2-2; a weak D match, TRBD2 (6 bases). Trimming cost V 1 base and J 8 bases, with 15 bases left between them. This CDR3 region has 15 residues. The germline V gene has CDR1 SGHRS and CDR2 YFSETQ.